Listed below are T cell receptor beta chains from one sample, sequenced in a study of blood T cell repertoires in COVID-19. Assay: immunoSEQ multiplex PCR; the TCRdb copy retains only in-frame clones and omits some. The table shows approximately 100,000 clones, with approximately 85% occurring only once. The sample was peripheral blood. These receptors were obtained from a human donor in a cohort sampled during active COVID-19. The CDR3 runs from the conserved cysteine through the conserved F or W. A D gene is named only where the DNA matches it firmly. Clone size appears in some rows only: once, few, many, or a class for an expanded clone.

CDR3 DNA: TGTGCCATCAGGGAGCTACTAGCGGGAGTTGATGAGCAGTTCTTC; CDR3 protein: CAIRELLAGVDEQFF; CDR3 length: 15; clone size: NA; V gene: TRBV10-3; D gene: TRBD2; J gene: TRBJ2-1
CDR3 DNA: TGTGCCACCAGCAGGCAGGGAGGGACAGATACGCAGTATTTT; CDR3 protein: CATSRQGGTDTQYF; CDR3 length: 14; clone size: NA; V gene: TRBV15; D gene: TRBD2; J gene: TRBJ2-3
CDR3 DNA: TGTGCCAGCGGGACTAGCGGGGCGGAGACCCAGTACTTC; CDR3 protein: CASGTSGAETQYF; CDR3 length: 13; clone size: NA; V gene: TRBV7-9; D gene: TRBD2; J gene: TRBJ2-5
CDR3 DNA: TGCGCCAGCAGCCCCAACAGGGGGCAGGTTGCTGGGGCCAACGTCCTGACTTTC; CDR3 protein: CASSPNRGQVAGANVLTF; CDR3 length: 18; clone size: few; V gene: TRBV4-3; D gene: TRBD1; J gene: TRBJ2-6
CDR3 DNA: TGTGCCAGTAACCGACAGGGAATCAATCAGCCCCAGCATTTT; CDR3 protein: CASNRQGINQPQHF; CDR3 length: 14; clone size: NA; V gene: TRBV19; D gene: TRBD1; J gene: TRBJ1-5
CDR3 DNA: TGTGCCAGCCTCTTCACAGGGGCACGGGGGACTGAAGCTTTCTTT; CDR3 protein: CASLFTGARGTEAFF; CDR3 length: 15; clone size: NA; V gene: TRBV6-5; D gene: TRBD1; J gene: TRBJ1-1
CDR3 DNA: TGTGCCACCAGCAGAGGGCTAGAGGTCCACAATGAGCAGTTCTTC; CDR3 protein: CATSRGLEVHNEQFF; CDR3 length: 15; clone size: once; V gene: TRBV15; D gene: NA; J gene: TRBJ2-1
CDR3 DNA: TGTGCCAGCACCGCGGGACAGCAAAATTCACCCCTCCACTTT; CDR3 protein: CASTAGQQNSPLHF; CDR3 length: 14; clone size: NA; V gene: TRBV2; D gene: TRBD1; J gene: TRBJ1-6
CDR3 DNA: TGTGCCAGTAGTACAGGCAGGGGGAGAAATGAAAAACTGTTTTTT; CDR3 protein: CASSTGRGRNEKLFF; CDR3 length: 15; clone size: NA; V gene: TRBV19; D gene: TRBD1; J gene: TRBJ1-4
CDR3 DNA: TGTGCCAGCAGCTGGACAGGGCCCGGTGACTATGGCTACACCTTC; CDR3 protein: CASSWTGPGDYGYTF; CDR3 length: 15; clone size: NA; V gene: TRBV7-9; D gene: TRBD1; J gene: TRBJ1-2
CDR3 DNA: TGTGCCAGCAGCTTGGGAGGGGGGGGTGAGGTTGAAGCTTTCTTT; CDR3 protein: CASSLGGGGEVEAFF; CDR3 length: 15; clone size: NA; V gene: TRBV5-4; D gene: NA; J gene: TRBJ1-1
CDR3 DNA: TGTGCCAGCAGAATCTCAGACACGAGCACCGGGGAGCTGTTTTTT; CDR3 protein: CASRISDTSTGELFF; CDR3 length: 15; clone size: NA; V gene: TRBV2; D gene: NA; J gene: TRBJ2-2
CDR3 DNA: TGTGCCAGCACTTACGGCGCGGGAGGGATAAACACCGGGGAGCTGTTTTTT; CDR3 protein: CASTYGAGGINTGELFF; CDR3 length: 17; clone size: NA; V gene: TRBV27; D gene: TRBD2; J gene: TRBJ2-2
CDR3 DNA: TGTGCCAGCAGTGGACTAGCGGGAGAAGAGACCCAGTACTTC; CDR3 protein: CASSGLAGEETQYF; CDR3 length: 14; clone size: NA; V gene: TRBV2; D gene: TRBD2; J gene: TRBJ2-5
CDR3 DNA: TGTGCCAGCAGCCAATTACGACAGGGCGGGTCCGGGGAGCTGTTTTTT; CDR3 protein: CASSQLRQGGSGELFF; CDR3 length: 16; clone size: once; V gene: TRBV3-1/TRBV3-2; D gene: TRBD1; J gene: TRBJ2-2
CDR3 DNA: TGTGCCAGCAGCGTTGACCCGGGACAGGGGGCAGGGGAGCAGTACTTC; CDR3 protein: CASSVDPGQGAGEQYF; CDR3 length: 16; clone size: NA; V gene: TRBV9; D gene: TRBD1; J gene: TRBJ2-7
CDR3 DNA: TGTGCCAGCAGCTTTACAGGGGGCACCGGGGAGCTGTTTTTT; CDR3 protein: CASSFTGGTGELFF; CDR3 length: 14; clone size: NA; V gene: TRBV11-2; D gene: TRBD1; J gene: TRBJ2-2
CDR3 DNA: TGTGCCAGCAGTTCGGCCGGGGGGGGTATGGAGACCCAGTACTTC; CDR3 protein: CASSSAGGGMETQYF; CDR3 length: 15; clone size: NA; V gene: TRBV28; D gene: TRBD2; J gene: TRBJ2-5
CDR3 DNA: TGTGCCAGCAGCCCATCCCGGAGTAGCGGGCTTAGCACAGATACGCAGTATTTT; CDR3 protein: CASSPSRSSGLSTDTQYF; CDR3 length: 18; clone size: NA; V gene: TRBV7-6; D gene: TRBD2; J gene: TRBJ2-3
CDR3 DNA: TGTGCCAGCTCACCTTTAGGGGGTCGGGGCACTGAAGCTTTCTTT; CDR3 protein: CASSPLGGRGTEAFF; CDR3 length: 15; clone size: NA; V gene: TRBV18; D gene: NA; J gene: TRBJ1-1
CDR3 DNA: TGTGCCAGCAGCCGTGACACCTCCTATGGCTACACCTTC; CDR3 protein: CASSRDTSYGYTF; CDR3 length: 13; clone size: few; V gene: TRBV5-6; D gene: NA; J gene: TRBJ1-2
CDR3 DNA: TGTGCCAGCACTTACCCGGGACAGGGTTACAATGAGCAGTTCTTC; CDR3 protein: CASTYPGQGYNEQFF; CDR3 length: 15; clone size: NA; V gene: TRBV28; D gene: TRBD1; J gene: TRBJ2-1
CDR3 DNA: TGTGCCAGCAGCCAAGATGGCTCTAGCTCCTACAATGAGCAGTTCTTC; CDR3 protein: CASSQDGSSSYNEQFF; CDR3 length: 16; clone size: NA; V gene: TRBV4-2; D gene: NA; J gene: TRBJ2-1
CDR3 DNA: TGCAGTGCTAGTTGGGGCGGGAGCGCAGATACGCAGTATTTT; CDR3 protein: CSASWGGSADTQYF; CDR3 length: 14; clone size: NA; V gene: TRBV20-1; D gene: TRBD2; J gene: TRBJ2-3
CDR3 DNA: TGTGCCAGCAGCCCGACTAGCGCGGCCAAAAACATTCAGTACTTC; CDR3 protein: CASSPTSAAKNIQYF; CDR3 length: 15; clone size: NA; V gene: TRBV3-1/TRBV3-2; D gene: TRBD2; J gene: TRBJ2-4
CDR3 DNA: TGTGCCAGCAGCTTAGGGACAGGGGGCCCCTACGAGCAGTACTTC; CDR3 protein: CASSLGTGGPYEQYF; CDR3 length: 15; clone size: NA; V gene: TRBV11-3; D gene: TRBD1; J gene: TRBJ2-7
CDR3 DNA: TGTGCCAGTAGTCCGGGACTAGCGGCAAAACAAGAGACCCAGTACTTC; CDR3 protein: CASSPGLAAKQETQYF; CDR3 length: 16; clone size: NA; V gene: TRBV19; D gene: TRBD2; J gene: TRBJ2-5
CDR3 DNA: TGTGCCAGCAGCCGTGGAGGGGCTGGTGAGACCCAGTACTTC; CDR3 protein: CASSRGGAGETQYF; CDR3 length: 14; clone size: NA; V gene: TRBV7-2; D gene: NA; J gene: TRBJ2-5
CDR3 DNA: TGTGCCAGCAGCTTAGCTGGAGTTGGGGGGTGGAACGAGCAGTACTTC; CDR3 protein: CASSLAGVGGWNEQYF; CDR3 length: 16; clone size: NA; V gene: TRBV7-9; D gene: NA; J gene: TRBJ2-7
CDR3 DNA: TGTGCCAGCAGCTTAGAGTGGGGTGCGGGAACAGATACGCAGTATTTT; CDR3 protein: CASSLEWGAGTDTQYF; CDR3 length: 16; clone size: NA; V gene: TRBV7-2; D gene: NA; J gene: TRBJ2-3
CDR3 DNA: TGTGCCAGCAGTTACCTAGCGGGTTCGAACAATGAGCAGTTCTTC; CDR3 protein: CASSYLAGSNNEQFF; CDR3 length: 15; clone size: NA; V gene: TRBV6-6; D gene: TRBD2; J gene: TRBJ2-1
CDR3 DNA: TGCGCCAGCAGCTATATAAAATCAACTAATGAAAAACTGTTTTTT; CDR3 protein: CASSYIKSTNEKLFF; CDR3 length: 15; clone size: once; V gene: TRBV4-1; D gene: NA; J gene: TRBJ1-4
CDR3 DNA: TGTGCCAGCAGCGTAGAGGCAGGGGGGACGACTGAAGCTTTCTTT; CDR3 protein: CASSVEAGGTTEAFF; CDR3 length: 15; clone size: NA; V gene: TRBV9; D gene: TRBD1; J gene: TRBJ1-1
CDR3 DNA: TGTGCCATCAGAGCCGAAGGGAGAGAAAAACTGTTTTTT; CDR3 protein: CAIRAEGREKLFF; CDR3 length: 13; clone size: NA; V gene: TRBV10-3; D gene: NA; J gene: TRBJ1-4
CDR3 DNA: TGTGCCAGCAGCCTCACTAGCGGGGGCGGTTCAGATACGCAGTATTTT; CDR3 protein: CASSLTSGGGSDTQYF; CDR3 length: 16; clone size: NA; V gene: TRBV7-9; D gene: TRBD2; J gene: TRBJ2-3
CDR3 DNA: TGCGCCAGCAGGGATATTCAGCAGGGGCGGCAAGAGACCCAGTACTTC; CDR3 protein: CASRDIQQGRQETQYF; CDR3 length: 16; clone size: once; V gene: TRBV5-1; D gene: NA; J gene: TRBJ2-5
CDR3 DNA: TGTGCCAGCAGCCAAGGGGGACTAGCGGGAGGAAGAGACGAGACCCAGTACTTC; CDR3 protein: CASSQGGLAGGRDETQYF; CDR3 length: 18; clone size: NA; V gene: TRBV3-1/TRBV3-2; D gene: TRBD2; J gene: TRBJ2-5
CDR3 DNA: TGTGCCAGCAGTGGTCAAGGGACAGGGGGTCCCGAGCAGTACTTC; CDR3 protein: CASSGQGTGGPEQYF; CDR3 length: 15; clone size: NA; V gene: TRBV2; D gene: TRBD1; J gene: TRBJ2-7
CDR3 DNA: TGTGCCAGCTCACCACCGACAGGGGGAAATTCACCCCTCCACTTT; CDR3 protein: CASSPPTGGNSPLHF; CDR3 length: 15; clone size: NA; V gene: TRBV18; D gene: TRBD1; J gene: TRBJ1-6
CDR3 DNA: TGTGCCAGCTCACGGGGACAGGATAATTCACCCCTCCACTTT; CDR3 protein: CASSRGQDNSPLHF; CDR3 length: 14; clone size: NA; V gene: TRBV18; D gene: TRBD1; J gene: TRBJ1-6
CDR3 DNA: TGTGCCAGCAGTTACTCGCAGGGTGGCTCACCCCTCCACTTT; CDR3 protein: CASSYSQGGSPLHF; CDR3 length: 14; clone size: NA; V gene: TRBV6-5; D gene: NA; J gene: TRBJ1-6
CDR3 DNA: TGTGCCAGCAGCCCGAACAGCCGGGAGCTGTTTTTT; CDR3 protein: CASSPNSRELFF; CDR3 length: 12; clone size: NA; V gene: TRBV7-8; D gene: NA; J gene: TRBJ2-2
CDR3 DNA: TGTGCCAGCAGCTCGGGTCAAGGACTACCGAACTATGGCTACACCTTC; CDR3 protein: CASSSGQGLPNYGYTF; CDR3 length: 16; clone size: NA; V gene: TRBV5-4; D gene: NA; J gene: TRBJ1-2
CDR3 DNA: TGTGCCAGCTCACCGCAGGGGGCTTTGACGCAGTATTTT; CDR3 protein: CASSPQGALTQYF; CDR3 length: 13; clone size: NA; V gene: TRBV18; D gene: TRBD1; J gene: TRBJ2-3
CDR3 DNA: TGTGCCACCAGTGATCCCGCTCTGGCGGTCGAGACCCAGTACTTC; CDR3 protein: CATSDPALAVETQYF; CDR3 length: 15; clone size: NA; V gene: TRBV24-1; D gene: NA; J gene: TRBJ2-5
CDR3 DNA: TGTGCCAGTAGTATGTACGGGACTAGGACCTACGAGCAGTACTTC; CDR3 protein: CASSMYGTRTYEQYF; CDR3 length: 15; clone size: NA; V gene: TRBV19; D gene: TRBD2; J gene: TRBJ2-7